Below, 20 T cell receptor beta chains from the same sample are listed, as sequenced in a study of shared clonotypes between healthy human individuals. CD45RO-negative CD8 cells positively selected for CCR7 made up the naive population, which excluded terminally differentiated effector memory CD45RA+ cells. Sequencing was performed with immunoSEQ multiplex PCR; in TCRdb, only in-frame clones are kept and a portion is missing. The table shows 800,000 or so clones, with approximately 97% occurring only once. Sequenced material: naive CD8+ T cells sorted from blood. The receptors derive from a young man in good health.

This chain joins TRBV11-2 and TRBJ2-3; D tentatively fits TRBD1 or TRBD2 (5 bases each). Germline V CDR1 and CDR2: SGHAT, FQNNGV. The V and J ends lost 4 bases and 4 bases respectively, with 18 bases between them. This CDR3 region has 16 residues. The CDR3 DNA sequence: TGTGCCAGCAGCTACCCGGACGGCCGGGGCCCAGATACGCAGTATTTT. This codes for CASSYPDGRGPDTQYF.

The chain couples TRBV5-4 to TRBJ2-7; D possibly uses TRBD1 or TRBD2 (5 bases each). Germline V gene sequence: CDR1 SGHNT, CDR2 YYREEE (reference sequence). The CDR3 totals 11 residues. Trimming stripped 0 bases from V and 9 bases from J, with 7 bases between. The chain's CDR3 is CASSLGGVQYF. In DNA, the CDR3 is TGTGCCAGCAGCTTGGGAGGGGTGCAGTACTTC.

The chain combines TRBV4-1 with TRBJ2-7, with 8 bases that match TRBD1. The CDR3 loop spans 14 amino acids. V was pared by 1 base and J by 4 bases, with 3 bases of the junction left unmatched. Germline V gene sequence: CDR1 MGHRA, CDR2 YSYEKL. As DNA, the CDR3 is TGCGCCAGCAGCCAAGGGACAGGGAGGTACGAGCAGTACTTC. Encoded protein: CASSQGTGRYEQYF.

CDR3 nucleotides: TGTGCCAGCAGCCCCGAGGTGGGGGCGTCCCCCTTAGGGCAGTACTTC. The encoded protein is CASSPEVGASPLGQYF. J is TRBJ2-7 and V is TRBV5-4; a possible D gene is TRBD1 (6 bases). This CDR3 spans 16 amino acids. Trimming took off 4 bases at V and 9 bases at J, with 26 bases between the two ends. Germline V gene data show CDR1 as SGHNT and CDR2 as YYREEE (reference sequence).

The rearrangement uses TRBV7-9 and TRBJ2-5, with TRBD1 matching 7 bases. The CDR3 loop spans 16 amino acids. J was trimmed by 4 bases and V by 6 bases; bases with no gene match: 14. Germline-derived CDR1 and CDR2 are SEHNR and FQNEAQ (reference sequence). The CDR3 region is CASSTTGDRVRETQYF. The CDR3 coding sequence is TGTGCCAGCAGTACCACTGGAGACAGGGTGAGAGAGACCCAGTACTTC.

This chain uses TRBV4-1 with TRBJ2-5; a weak D match, TRBD1 (5 bases). Germline loops: CDR1 MGHRA, CDR2 YSYEKL. The CDR3 loop spans 15 amino acids. The V end was cut by 4 bases, the J end by 3 bases, with 15 bases between. For the CDR3, the DNA is TGCGCCAGCAGCCCGACCTTAACAGGTGAAGAGACCCAGTACTTC. It is translated as CASSPTLTGEETQYF.

This chain connects TRBV9 to TRBJ2-1, with 12 bases aligning to TRBD2. J gave up 9 bases and V 0 bases, and 4 bases lay outside the gene matches. The germline V gene has CDR1 SGDLS and CDR2 YYNGEE. The CDR3 runs 15 residues. The CDR3 loop is CASSVDLAGGVEQFF. CDR3 in DNA: TGTGCCAGCAGCGTAGATCTAGCGGGAGGGGTTGAGCAGTTCTTC.

This chain joins TRBV10-3 and TRBJ2-7; 13 bases are a match to TRBD2. The CDR3 sequence is 18 residues long. The germline CDR1 and CDR2 sequences are ENHRY and SYGVKD. V gave up 2 bases and J gave up 2 bases; unmatched junction bases: 9. The CDR3 protein is CAISEETSGRVLTYEQYF. For the CDR3, the DNA is TGTGCCATCAGTGAGGAAACTAGCGGGAGGGTTTTAACCTACGAGCAGTACTTC.

V and J are TRBV6-6 and TRBJ1-2, with D perhaps matching TRBD1 (6 bases). This CDR3 region has 16 residues. Germline assignment: CDR1 MNHNY and CDR2 SVGAGI (reference sequence). Between the trimmed V and J ends, which lost 2 bases and 7 bases, there was a span of 20 bases. The CDR3 DNA reads TGTGCCAGCAGTTACACGGCCCAAAGCAGGGGCGGTGGCTACACCTTC. Amino acid sequence: CASSYTAQSRGGGYTF.

This clone was observed a single time. The V gene is TRBV30, the J gene TRBJ2-2; D perhaps matches TRBD2 (5 bases). The V gene lost 4 bases and the J gene lost 6 bases, with 12 bases spanning the gap. The CDR3 length is 13 residues. Germline lookup yields CDR1 GTSNPN and CDR2 SVGIG (reference sequence). The CDR3 DNA reads as TGTGCCTGGACGGATGACTACGCCGGGGAGCTGTTTTTT. This encodes CAWTDDYAGELFF.

This chain connects TRBV12-5 to TRBJ2-1, with a weak D call TRBD2 (6 bases). This CDR3 has 13 amino acids. Per germline, CDR1 LGHNT and CDR2 FRNRAP. V was pared by 9 bases and J by 6 bases, with 15 bases between. The CDR3 loop is CASEIGGGNEQFF. The CDR3 DNA follows: TGTGCTAGCGAAATCGGGGGAGGCAATGAGCAGTTCTTC.

This CDR3 reads CASSFSSGLAGWIYEQYF. The CDR3 DNA is TGTGCCAGCAGCTTTAGCTCGGGACTAGCGGGTTGGATCTACGAGCAGTACTTC. V usage is TRBV11-2 and J usage is TRBJ2-7, with 12 bases lining up with TRBD2. The CDR3 has 18 amino acids. The V segment lost 3 bases and the J segment 3 bases; nucleotides outside the gene matches: 12. Germline-derived CDR1 and CDR2 are SGHAT and FQNNGV.

This clone came up once. Because the CDR3's place on the DNA is in doubt, the DNA is left out and the CDR3 is given as listed by TCRdb. The chain links TRBV15 to TRBJ2-7; TRBD1 is taken as the D call from the table, unchecked against the DNA. Germline values: CDR1 LNHNV, CDR2 YYDKDF (reference sequence). The CDR3 sequence runs 13 residues, both termini included. The chain's CDR3 is CATSFGPGYEQYF.

Of note for this clone: The sample has other DNA sequences that encode this CDR3 too. The chain uses TRBV7-9 and TRBJ2-7; TRBD1 agrees at 7 bases. Germline V gives CDR1 SEHNR, CDR2 FQNEAQ (reference sequence). V dropped 4 bases and J dropped 2; count of bases not matched to a gene: 2. This CDR3 is 13 amino acids long. The CDR3 spells CASSSTGTYEQYF. The CDR3 DNA follows: TGTGCCAGCAGCTCGACAGGGACCTACGAGCAGTACTTC.

The V call is TRBV5-6, the J call TRBJ1-2; the D gene is possibly TRBD1 (5 bases). The CDR3 runs 16 residues. V was clipped by 1 base and J by 3 bases, with 16 bases between them. In germline, CDR1 is SGHDT, CDR2 YYEEEE. The CDR3 spells CASSLRGHHGDYGYTF. The DNA for the CDR3 is TGTGCCAGCAGCTTGAGGGGCCACCACGGTGACTATGGCTACACCTTC.

This clone occurred once. The rearrangement links TRBV5-1 to TRBJ1-2, with 7 positions matching TRBD1. The CDR3 runs to 14 residues. CDR1 and CDR2 (germline): SGHRS, YFSETQ. J was trimmed by 4 bases and V by 4 bases; bases with no gene match: 7. The CDR3 DNA is TGCGCCAGCAGCGTTAGTGGGACAGCCTATGGCTACACCTTC. It translates to CASSVSGTAYGYTF.

The chain uses TRBV28 and TRBJ2-7; TRBD2 aligns across 12 bases. V lost 5 bases and J lost 8; bases outside the gene matches: 1. This CDR3 contains 12 residues. Per germline, CDR1 MDHEN and CDR2 SYDVKM. In DNA, the CDR3 is TGTGCCAGCAGTCTAGCGGGAGGGCAGCAGTACTTC. Its protein product is CASSLAGGQQYF.

J is TRBJ2-7 and V is TRBV27; D possibly corresponds to TRBD1 (5 bases). V was clipped by 6 bases and J by 7 bases, with 13 bases between them. The CDR3 length is 12 residues. Germline V gene sequence: CDR1 MNHEY, CDR2 SMNVEV (reference sequence). The CDR3 DNA is TGTGCCAGCAGATCCAGGGTCTGGGAGCAGTACTTC. Encoded protein: CASRSRVWEQYF.

V and J are TRBV6-1 and TRBJ2-7; D is unresolved. Germline V gene lookup returns CDR1 MNHNS and CDR2 SASEGT. The CDR3 spans 15 residues. The V and J ends lost 2 bases and 4 bases respectively, with 15 bases between them. The CDR3: CASSEFRYAMYEQYF. The CDR3, as DNA: TGTGCCAGCAGTGAATTTAGGTACGCAATGTACGAGCAGTACTTC.

The V and J genes are TRBV7-9 and TRBJ2-1; a weak D match, TRBD2 (5 bases). V lost 5 bases, J lost 3 bases, and 14 bases lay in between. CDR1 is SEHNR, CDR2 FQNEAQ, per germline (reference sequence). The CDR3 is 15 amino acids. In nucleotides, the CDR3 is TGTGCCAGCAGCCCAACCATCGGAGGCTACAATGAGCAGTTCTTC. It translates to CASSPTIGGYNEQFF.